This TCR beta chain stems from a study of shared clonotypes between healthy human individuals. Sequencing was performed with immunoSEQ multiplex PCR; in TCRdb, only in-frame clones are kept and a portion is missing. The sample has about 2.2 million clones, 85% to 95% seen once; the top ten hold under 2%. Terminally differentiated effector memory CD45RA+ cells were excluded by CCR7 positive selection of CD45RO-negative cells. As regards this clone: What it binds is unknown.

Study findings and constraints: What naive subsets generally showed was a larger estimated richness than memory subsets showed.

Per the germline V gene, CDR1 is MDHEN and CDR2 is SYDVKM. Trimming removed 2 bases from V and 4 bases from J, with 11 bases in between. This CDR3 spans 14 amino acids. The sequence was collected from a young man in good health. Some clones in this sample may be carry-over from other donors' samples. What was sequenced was naive CD8+ T cells from PBMCs. The V gene is TRBV28, the J gene TRBJ2-5, with D uncertain. In nucleotides, the CDR3 is TGTGCCAGCAGTTTAGATGGGATACCAGAGACCCAGTACTTC. It yields the protein CASSLDGIPETQYF.